A selection of T cell receptor beta chains follows, all from one sample in a study of STAT5B mutations in CD4+ large granular lymphocyte leukemia. Sequencing used immunoSEQ multiplex PCR; TCRdb keeps in-frame clones, though not all of them. The sample has about 48,000 clones, roughly 70% seen once. Source material: CD4+ T cells from blood buffy coats. The source of these receptors is a human donor in good health. Each CDR3 is given without its conserved first and last residue. Fields, in order: V gene, J gene, CDR3 protein.

TRBV19	TRBJ2-3	ASSLLAGGGTDTQY
TRBV10-3	TRBJ1-6	AISGASEDSPLH
TRBV6-1	TRBJ1-5	ASSGGGEGGSNQPQH
TRBV30	TRBJ1-6	AWSTGDNSPLH
TRBV2	TRBJ1-4	ASRVETGEKLF
TRBV6-1	TRBJ2-3	ASRSMSTSTDTQY
TRBV2	TRBJ2-5	ASRDTQGAGETQY
TRBV6-5	TRBJ1-1	ASSGQGNTEAF
TRBV7-2	TRBJ2-1	ASRPTSGAYNEQF
TRBV28	TRBJ1-2	ASSFRGL
TRBV9	TRBJ1-5	ASGATDNQPQH
TRBV18	TRBJ1-3	ASSPATDSGNTIY
TRBV14	TRBJ2-5	ASSQDRKTQY
TRBV6-6	TRBJ2-1	ASSLDSGSNEQF
TRBV18	TRBJ1-4	ASVDILNEKLF
TRBV7-3	TRBJ2-2	ASSPEGNTGELF
TRBV9	TRBJ2-2	ASSVRQHGELF
TRBV10-3	TRBJ1-2	AISEDRGEGYT
TRBV5-1	TRBJ1-1	ASSRQGLATNTEAF
TRBV7-9	TRBJ1-4	ASSLVQGIEKLF
TRBV7-9	TRBJ1-4	ASSPGLNEKLF
TRBV4-2	TRBJ2-2	ASSQAGDTGELF
TRBV7-9	TRBJ1-4	ASSPEPLATNEKLF
TRBV6-1	TRBJ2-3	ASSPLAGRTDTQY
TRBV7-2	TRBJ2-1	ASSLSGGNNEQF
TRBV28	TRBJ1-2	ASSFGQLDSYT
TRBV5-5	TRBJ2-3	ASSQAPGSREDTQY
TRBV15	TRBJ2-5	ATSRGLPLAGGETQY
TRBV5-1	TRBJ1-2	ASSYDSNYGYT
TRBV5-5	TRBJ2-4	ASSLAGIGALAKNIQY
TRBV9	TRBJ1-1	ASSVDPRPEDTEAF
TRBV5-8	TRBJ1-4	ASSFGNEKLF
TRBV6-6	TRBJ2-5	ASSGHRDSKQETQY
TRBV7-9	TRBJ1-1	ASSPGQNTEAF
TRBV7-2	TRBJ2-5	ASSPWWGGQETQY
TRBV2	TRBJ2-3	ASSEGIPDTQY
TRBV7-2	TRBJ2-5	ASSSQETQY
TRBV5-8	TRBJ1-2	ASAKQGLYGYT
TRBV12-5	TRBJ1-2	ASGSPWGGTYGYT
TRBV7-2	TRBJ2-2	ASSPRAVTPGELF
TRBV19	TRBJ1-5	ASRSDPGEVGQPQH
TRBV19	TRBJ1-5	ASSIDHSNQPQH
TRBV6-1	TRBJ1-1	ASSSRRGQNTEAF
TRBV2	TRBJ1-1	ATSGGNTEAF
TRBV7-9	TRBJ2-5	ASSSSETQY
TRBV5-1	TRBJ2-5	ASSPLAGGQQETQY
TRBV25-1	TRBJ2-2	ASSAVRGIAGELF
TRBV7-2	TRBJ1-4	ASSRNLADPTNEKLF
TRBV30	TRBJ1-1	AWSHTTGLNTEAF
TRBV19	TRBJ1-5	ASSIRGDHQPQH
TRBV7-3	TRBJ2-2	ASSPRSNTGELF
TRBV5-1	TRBJ2-1	ASSLPLQANEQF